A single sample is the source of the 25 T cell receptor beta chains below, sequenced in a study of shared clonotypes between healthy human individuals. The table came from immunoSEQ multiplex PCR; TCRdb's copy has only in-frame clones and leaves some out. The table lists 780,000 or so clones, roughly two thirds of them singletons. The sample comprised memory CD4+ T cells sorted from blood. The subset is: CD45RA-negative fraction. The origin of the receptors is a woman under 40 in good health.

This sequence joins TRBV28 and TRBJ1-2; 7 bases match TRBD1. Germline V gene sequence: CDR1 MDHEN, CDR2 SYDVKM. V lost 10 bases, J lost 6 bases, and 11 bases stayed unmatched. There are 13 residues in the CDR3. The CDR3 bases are TGTGCCACCTCGGGACAGCTCGGTGATGGCTACACCTTC. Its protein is CATSGQLGDGYTF.

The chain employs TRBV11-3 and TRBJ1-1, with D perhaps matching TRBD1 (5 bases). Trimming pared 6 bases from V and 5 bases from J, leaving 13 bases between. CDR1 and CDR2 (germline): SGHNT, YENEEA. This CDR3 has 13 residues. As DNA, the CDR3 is TGTGCCAGCAGTAATGGGGAGGGGACTGAAGCTTTCTTT. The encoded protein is CASSNGEGTEAFF. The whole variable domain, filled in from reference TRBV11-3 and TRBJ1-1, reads EAGVVQSPRYKIIEKKQPVAFWCNPISGHNTLYWYLQNLGQGPELLIRYENEEAVDDSQLPKDRFSAERLKGVDSTLKIQPAELGDSAVYLCASSNGEGTEAFFGQGTRLTVV.

The CDR3 bases are TGCGCCAGCAGCTTGGACGGGGTCCCGACTAATGAAAAACTGTTTTTT. It specifies CASSLDGVPTNEKLFF. The chain has TRBV5-1 and TRBJ1-4; no reliable D call. The ends were cut back, 0 bases at V and 2 bases at J, with 11 bases in the middle. Germline CDR1 reads SGHRS; CDR2 reads YFSETQ. The CDR3 is made up of 16 amino acids.

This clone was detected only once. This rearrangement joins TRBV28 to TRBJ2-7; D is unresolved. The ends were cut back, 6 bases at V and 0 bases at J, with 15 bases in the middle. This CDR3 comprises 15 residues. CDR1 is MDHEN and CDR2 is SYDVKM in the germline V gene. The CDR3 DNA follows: TGTGCCAGCAGACTTGGACCCCCAGGCTCCTACGAGCAGTACTTC. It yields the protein CASRLGPPGSYEQYF.

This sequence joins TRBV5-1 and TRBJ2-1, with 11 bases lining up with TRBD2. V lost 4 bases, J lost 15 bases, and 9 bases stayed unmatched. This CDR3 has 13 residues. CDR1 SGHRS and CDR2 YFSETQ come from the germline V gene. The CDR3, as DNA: TGCGCCAGCAGCCCTGGGACTAGCGGATCGGGGTTCTTC. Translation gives CASSPGTSGSGFF.

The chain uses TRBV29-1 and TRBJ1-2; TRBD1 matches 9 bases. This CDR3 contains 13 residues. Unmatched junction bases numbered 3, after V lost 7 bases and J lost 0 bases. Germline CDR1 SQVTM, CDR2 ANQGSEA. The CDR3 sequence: CSAGTGTNYGYTF. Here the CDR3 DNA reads TGCAGCGCCGGGACAGGGACTAACTATGGCTACACCTTC.

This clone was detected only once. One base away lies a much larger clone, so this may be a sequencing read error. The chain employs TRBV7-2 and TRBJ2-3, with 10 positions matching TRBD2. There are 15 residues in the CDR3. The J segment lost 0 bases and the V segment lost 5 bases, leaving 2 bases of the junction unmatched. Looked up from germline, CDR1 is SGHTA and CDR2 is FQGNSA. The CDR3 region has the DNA TGTGCCAGCAGCACGACTAGCGGGAGCACAGATACGCAGTATTTT. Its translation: CASSTTSGSTDTQYF.

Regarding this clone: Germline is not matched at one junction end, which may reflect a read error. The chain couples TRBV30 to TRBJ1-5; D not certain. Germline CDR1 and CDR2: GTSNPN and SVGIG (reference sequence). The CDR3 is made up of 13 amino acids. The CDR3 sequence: CAWSAGSHQPQHF. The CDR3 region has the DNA TGTGCCTGGAGTGCAGGTAGCCATCAGCCCCAGCATTTT.

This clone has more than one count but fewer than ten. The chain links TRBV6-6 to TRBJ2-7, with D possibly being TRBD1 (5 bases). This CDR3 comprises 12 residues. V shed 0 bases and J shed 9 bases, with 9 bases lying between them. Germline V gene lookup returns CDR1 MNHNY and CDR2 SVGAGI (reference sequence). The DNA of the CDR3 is TGTGCCAGCAGTTACTCGGGGCCTCTGCAGTACTTC. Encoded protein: CASSYSGPLQYF.

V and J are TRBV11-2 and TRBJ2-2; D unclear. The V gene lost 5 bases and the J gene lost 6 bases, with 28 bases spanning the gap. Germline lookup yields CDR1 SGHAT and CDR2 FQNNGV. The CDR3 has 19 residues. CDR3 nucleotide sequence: TGTGCCAGCAGCAAATTAAACTCACCCTTAGCTGTTTGGGCCGGGGAGCTGTTTTTT. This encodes CASSKLNSPLAVWAGELFF.

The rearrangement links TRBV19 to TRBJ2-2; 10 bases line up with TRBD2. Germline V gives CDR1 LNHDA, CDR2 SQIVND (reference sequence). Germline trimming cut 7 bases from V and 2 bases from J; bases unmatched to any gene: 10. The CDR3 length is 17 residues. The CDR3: CASTLASGRSNTGELFF. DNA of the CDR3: TGTGCCAGTACTTTGGCTAGCGGGAGATCCAACACCGGGGAGCTGTTTTTT.

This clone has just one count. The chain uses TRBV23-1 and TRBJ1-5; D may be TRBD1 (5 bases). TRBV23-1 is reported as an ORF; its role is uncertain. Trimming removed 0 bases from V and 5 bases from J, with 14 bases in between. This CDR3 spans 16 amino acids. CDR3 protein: CASSQSARGTYQPQHF. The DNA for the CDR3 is TGCGCCAGCAGTCAATCTGCCCGGGGGACCTATCAGCCCCAGCATTTT.

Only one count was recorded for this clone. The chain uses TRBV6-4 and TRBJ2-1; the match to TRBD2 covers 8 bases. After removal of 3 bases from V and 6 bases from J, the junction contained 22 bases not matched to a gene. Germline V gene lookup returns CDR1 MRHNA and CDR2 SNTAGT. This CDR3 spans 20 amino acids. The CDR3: CASSEFSGPTGTSYPNEQFF. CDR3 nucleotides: TGTGCCAGCAGTGAATTTTCCGGGCCGACTGGGACTAGTTATCCCAATGAGCAGTTCTTC.

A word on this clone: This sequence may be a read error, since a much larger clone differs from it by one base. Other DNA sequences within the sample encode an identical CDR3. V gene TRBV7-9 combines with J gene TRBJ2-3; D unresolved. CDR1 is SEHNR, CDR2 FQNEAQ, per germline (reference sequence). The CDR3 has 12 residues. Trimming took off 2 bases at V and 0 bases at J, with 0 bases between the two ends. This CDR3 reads CASSLSTDTQYF. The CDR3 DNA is TGTGCCAGCAGCTTAAGCACAGATACGCAGTATTTT.

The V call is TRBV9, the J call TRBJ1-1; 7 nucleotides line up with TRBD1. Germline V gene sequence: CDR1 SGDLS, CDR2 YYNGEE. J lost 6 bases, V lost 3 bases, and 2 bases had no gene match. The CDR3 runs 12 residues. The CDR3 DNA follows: TGTGCCAGCAGCGCCCAGGGGGCTGAAGCTTTCTTT. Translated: CASSAQGAEAFF.

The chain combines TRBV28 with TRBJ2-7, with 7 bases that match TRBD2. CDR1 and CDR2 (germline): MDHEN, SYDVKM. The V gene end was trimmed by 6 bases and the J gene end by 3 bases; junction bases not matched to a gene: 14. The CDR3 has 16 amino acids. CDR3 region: CASRASASGRNYEQYF. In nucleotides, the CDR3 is TGTGCCAGCAGGGCGTCGGCTAGCGGACGAAACTACGAGCAGTACTTC.

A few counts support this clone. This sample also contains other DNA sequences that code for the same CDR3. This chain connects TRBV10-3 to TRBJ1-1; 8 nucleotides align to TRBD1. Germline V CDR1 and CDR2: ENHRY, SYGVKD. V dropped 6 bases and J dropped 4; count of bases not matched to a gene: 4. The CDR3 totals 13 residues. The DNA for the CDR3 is TGTGCCATCAGGGGGACAGGCGGCACTGAAGCTTTCTTT. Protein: CAIRGTGGTEAFF.

The CDR3 DNA reads as TGCGCCAGCAGTGAGGTCAGGGTCACCGCTGAGCAGTTCTTC. Translating gives CASSEVRVTAEQFF. The genes are TRBV10-1 and TRBJ2-1; D possibly corresponds to TRBD1 (5 bases). This CDR3 is built from 14 residues. Germline loops: CDR1 WNHNN, CDR2 SYGVQD (reference sequence). V gave up 2 bases and J gave up 9 bases, with 14 bases separating them.

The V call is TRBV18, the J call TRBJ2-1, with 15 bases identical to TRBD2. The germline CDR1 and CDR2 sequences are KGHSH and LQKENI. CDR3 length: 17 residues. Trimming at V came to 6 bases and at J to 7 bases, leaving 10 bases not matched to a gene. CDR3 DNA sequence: TGTGCCAGCTCCCTTTGGACTAGCGGGAGGGGTGATAATGAGCAGTTCTTC. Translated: CASSLWTSGRGDNEQFF.

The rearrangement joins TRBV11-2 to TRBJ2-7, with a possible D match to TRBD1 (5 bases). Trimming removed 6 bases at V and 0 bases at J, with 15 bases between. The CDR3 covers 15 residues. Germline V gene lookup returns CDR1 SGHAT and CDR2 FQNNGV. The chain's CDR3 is CASSPRGTTSYEQYF. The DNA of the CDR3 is TGTGCCAGCAGTCCAAGGGGCACTACCTCCTACGAGCAGTACTTC.

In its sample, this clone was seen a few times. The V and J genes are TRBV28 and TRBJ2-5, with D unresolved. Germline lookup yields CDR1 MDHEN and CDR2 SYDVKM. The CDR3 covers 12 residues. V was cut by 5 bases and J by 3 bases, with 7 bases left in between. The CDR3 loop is CASSGIKETQYF. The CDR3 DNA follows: TGTGCCAGCAGTGGAATAAAAGAGACCCAGTACTTC.

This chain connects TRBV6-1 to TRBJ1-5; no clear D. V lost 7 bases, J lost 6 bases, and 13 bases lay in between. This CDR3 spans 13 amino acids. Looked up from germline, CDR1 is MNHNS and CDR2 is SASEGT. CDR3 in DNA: TGTGCCAGCATTCCGGGGTTAGGTCAGCCCCAGCATTTT. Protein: CASIPGLGQPQHF.

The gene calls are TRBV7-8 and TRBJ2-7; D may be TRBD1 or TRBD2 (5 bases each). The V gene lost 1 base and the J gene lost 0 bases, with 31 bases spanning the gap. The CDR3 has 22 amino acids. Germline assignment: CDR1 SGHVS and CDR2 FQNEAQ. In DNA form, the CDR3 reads TGTGCCAGCAGCTTAGGCTTCCGGAAGAGGCGGGCCGGGGACGTTGGCTCCTACGAGCAGTACTTC. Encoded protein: CASSLGFRKRRAGDVGSYEQYF.

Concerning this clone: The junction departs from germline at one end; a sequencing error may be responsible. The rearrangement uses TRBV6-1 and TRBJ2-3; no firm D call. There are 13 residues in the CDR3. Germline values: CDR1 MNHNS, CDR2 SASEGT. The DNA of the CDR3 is TGTGCCAGCAGTCAAGCTCATTTAGATACGCAGTATTTT. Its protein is CASSQAHLDTQYF.

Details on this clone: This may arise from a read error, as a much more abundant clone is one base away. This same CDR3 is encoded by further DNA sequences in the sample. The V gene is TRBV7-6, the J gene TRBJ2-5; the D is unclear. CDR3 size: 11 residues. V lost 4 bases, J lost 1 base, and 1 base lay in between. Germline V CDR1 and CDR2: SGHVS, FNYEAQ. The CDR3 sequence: CASSSQETQYF. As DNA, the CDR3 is TGTGCCAGCAGCTCCCAAGAGACCCAGTACTTC.